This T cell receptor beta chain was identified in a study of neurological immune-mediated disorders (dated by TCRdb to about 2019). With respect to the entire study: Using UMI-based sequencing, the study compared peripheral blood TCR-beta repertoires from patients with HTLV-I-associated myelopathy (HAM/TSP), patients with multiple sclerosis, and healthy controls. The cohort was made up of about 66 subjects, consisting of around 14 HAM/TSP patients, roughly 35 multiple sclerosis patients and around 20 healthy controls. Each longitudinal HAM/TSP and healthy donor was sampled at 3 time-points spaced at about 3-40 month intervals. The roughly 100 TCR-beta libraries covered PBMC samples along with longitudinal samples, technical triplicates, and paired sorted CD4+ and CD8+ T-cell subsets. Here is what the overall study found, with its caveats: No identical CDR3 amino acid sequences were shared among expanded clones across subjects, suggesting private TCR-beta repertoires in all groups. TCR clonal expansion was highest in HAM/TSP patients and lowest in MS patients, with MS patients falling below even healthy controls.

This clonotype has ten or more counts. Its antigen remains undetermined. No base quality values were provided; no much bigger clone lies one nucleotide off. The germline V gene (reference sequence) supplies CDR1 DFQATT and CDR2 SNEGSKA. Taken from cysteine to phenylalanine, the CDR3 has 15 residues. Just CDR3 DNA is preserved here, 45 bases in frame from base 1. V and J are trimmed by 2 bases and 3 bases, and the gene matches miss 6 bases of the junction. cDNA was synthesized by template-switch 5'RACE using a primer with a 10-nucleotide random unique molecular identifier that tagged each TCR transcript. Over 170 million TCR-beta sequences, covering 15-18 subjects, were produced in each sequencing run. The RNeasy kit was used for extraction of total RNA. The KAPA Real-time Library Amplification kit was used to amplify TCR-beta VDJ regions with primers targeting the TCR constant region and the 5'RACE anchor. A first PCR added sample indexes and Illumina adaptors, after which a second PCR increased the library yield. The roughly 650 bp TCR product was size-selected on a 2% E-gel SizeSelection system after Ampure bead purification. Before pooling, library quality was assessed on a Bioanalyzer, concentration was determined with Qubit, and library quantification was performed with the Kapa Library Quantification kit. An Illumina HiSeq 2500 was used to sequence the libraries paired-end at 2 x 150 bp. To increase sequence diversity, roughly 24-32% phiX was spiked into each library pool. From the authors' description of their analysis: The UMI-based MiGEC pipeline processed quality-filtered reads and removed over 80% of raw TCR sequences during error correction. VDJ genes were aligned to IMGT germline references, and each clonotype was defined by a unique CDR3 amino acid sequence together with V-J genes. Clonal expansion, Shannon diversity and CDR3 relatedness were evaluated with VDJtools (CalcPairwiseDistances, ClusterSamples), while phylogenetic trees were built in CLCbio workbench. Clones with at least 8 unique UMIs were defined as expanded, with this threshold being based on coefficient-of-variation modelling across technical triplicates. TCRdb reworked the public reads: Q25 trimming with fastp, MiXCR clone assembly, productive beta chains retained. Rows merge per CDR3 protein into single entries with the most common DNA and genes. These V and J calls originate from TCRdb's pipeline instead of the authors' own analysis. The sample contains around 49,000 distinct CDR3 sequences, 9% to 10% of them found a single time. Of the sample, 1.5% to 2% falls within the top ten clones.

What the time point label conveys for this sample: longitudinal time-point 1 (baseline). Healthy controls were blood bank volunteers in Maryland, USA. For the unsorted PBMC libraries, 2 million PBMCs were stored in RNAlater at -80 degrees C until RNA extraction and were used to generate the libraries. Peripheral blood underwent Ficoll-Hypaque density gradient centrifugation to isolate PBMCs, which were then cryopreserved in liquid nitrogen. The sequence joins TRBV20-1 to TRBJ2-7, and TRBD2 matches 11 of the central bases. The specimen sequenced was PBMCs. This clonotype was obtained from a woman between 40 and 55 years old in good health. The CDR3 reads CSARQTGTSGYEQYF. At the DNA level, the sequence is TGCAGTGCTAGACAAACCGGGACTAGCGGCTACGAGCAGTACTTC.